A single sample is the source of the 17 T cell receptor beta chains below, sequenced in a study of a mutant IDH1 vaccine in newly diagnosed glioma (dated by TCRdb to 2020 to 2023). The time point tag for this specimen amounts to: week 35, safety follow-up. Each vaccine dose, consisting of 300 ug of a 20-mer mutant IDH1 peptide in Montanide, was administered subcutaneously with topical imiquimod. The method behind the library was the immunoSEQ multiplex PCR assay. TCRdb re-hosts the immuneACCESS table, in-frame sequences only. Its copies lack some clones; in the studies checked, an unresolved V gene accounts for under half of them, and the cause for the rest is not known. Within this sample are about 26,000 clones, with approximately 82% of them counted one time only. The ten largest clones represent roughly 33% of the sample. Antigen specificity for these receptors is unknown. Sequenced material: PBMCs, taken from a glioma patient whose treatment included an IDH1 peptide vaccine. The receptor set was obtained from a man aged 30 to 45 with glioma.

The rearrangement links TRBV27 to TRBJ2-5, with TRBD2 as a possible D gene (6 bases). The assigned J gene may be wrong: the sequence end matches TRBJ2-7 better. This CDR3 comprises 13 residues. From germline, CDR1 is MNHEY and CDR2 SMNVEV (reference sequence). The CDR3 DNA follows: TGTGCCAGCAGCCCGGGGGTTTGGGACGAGCAGTACTTC. Translated: CASSPGVWDEQYF.

This clone was seen only a few times. The genes are TRBV5-5 and TRBJ1-5, with TRBD1 as a possible D gene (5 bases). V lost 3 bases and J 5 bases, leaving 12 bases between the germline ends. Per the germline V gene, CDR1 is SGHKS and CDR2 is YYEKEE (reference sequence). The CDR3 extends over 14 amino acids. The CDR3 DNA sequence: TGTGCCAGCAGCTGGACGGCGGGGGATCAGCCCCAGCATTTT. Translation gives CASSWTAGDQPQHF.

This chain uses TRBV5-1 with TRBJ1-2; D uncertain. The V gene lost 2 bases and the J gene lost 1 base, with 9 bases spanning the gap. The CDR3 spans 14 residues. Germline V gene data show CDR1 as SGHRS and CDR2 as YFSETQ. CDR3 coding DNA: TGCGCCAGCAGCTTCGAAAGATTTAACTATGGCTACACCTTC. Protein sequence: CASSFERFNYGYTF.

The rearrangement uses TRBV5-1 and TRBJ2-7, with 8 positions matching TRBD1. The V and J ends lost 0 bases and 7 bases, in that order; junction bases with no gene match: 3. This CDR3 is 13 amino acids long. Germline lookup yields CDR1 SGHRS and CDR2 YFSETQ. CDR3 loop: CASSLGQGREQYF. The CDR3, as DNA: TGCGCCAGCAGCTTGGGACAGGGGAGGGAGCAGTACTTC.

This rearrangement joins TRBV19 to TRBJ1-4; 8 bases line up with TRBD1. Trimming cost V 5 bases and J 7 bases; bases outside gene matches: 6. Germline lookup yields CDR1 LNHDA and CDR2 SQIVND (reference sequence). This CDR3 has 14 amino acids. The chain's CDR3 is CASSPRTGREKLFF. As DNA, the CDR3 is TGTGCCAGTAGTCCGCGGACAGGGCGTGAAAAACTGTTTTTT.

The rearrangement links TRBV20-1 to TRBJ2-7; D unresolved. V lost 2 bases and J lost 7, with 9 bases in between. From germline, CDR1 is DFQATT and CDR2 SNEGSKA (reference sequence). There are 11 residues in the CDR3. CDR3 in DNA: TGCAGTGCTAGAACTCTGTGGGAGCAGTACTTC. Its protein is CSARTLWEQYF.

The chain recombines TRBV30 with TRBJ1-4; D may be TRBD1 (5 bases). Germline CDR1 reads GTSNPN; CDR2 reads SVGIG (reference sequence). V was clipped by 5 bases and J by 8 bases, with 15 bases between them. The length of the CDR3 is 13 residues. The CDR3 sequence: CAWGPGVGEKLFF. CDR3 bases: TGTGCCTGGGGACCGGGGGTAGGCGAAAAACTGTTTTTT.

V gene TRBV19 combines with J gene TRBJ2-7; D is unclear. Looked up from germline, CDR1 is LNHDA and CDR2 is SQIVND (reference sequence). This CDR3 spans 15 amino acids. V was cut by 5 bases and J by 0 bases, with 14 bases left in between. CDR3 sequence (DNA): TGTGCCAGTAGTCGTGGACCTACGAGCTCCTACGAGCAGTACTTC. Encoded protein: CASSRGPTSSYEQYF.

This clone appeared a few times. The chain links TRBV6-4 to TRBJ1-1; D may be TRBD1 (5 bases). CDR1 is MRHNA, CDR2 SNTAGT, per germline. CDR3 size: 15 residues. The germline V and J ends were trimmed by 2 bases and 1 base, with 11 bases remaining between them. The CDR3 DNA follows: TGTGCCAGCAGTGACGGGAGGGGTGGGAACACTGAAGCTTTCTTT. This codes for CASSDGRGGNTEAFF.

The gene calls are TRBV2 and TRBJ2-3; D unclear. The V and J ends lost 4 bases and 3 bases respectively, with 14 bases between them. The CDR3 has 15 residues. The germline gives CDR1 SNHLY, CDR2 FYNNEI. The CDR3 sequence is CASSVWAEVTDTQYF. The CDR3 nucleotides read TGTGCCAGCAGTGTGTGGGCCGAGGTAACAGATACGCAGTATTTT.

This clone was detected only once. This CDR3 reads CASSLLTSLGARGEKLFF. CDR3 bases: TGTGCCAGCAGCTTACTTACCTCTCTTGGGGCGCGAGGCGAAAAACTGTTTTTT. This rearrangement joins TRBV5-6 to TRBJ1-4; D possibly corresponds to TRBD1 (5 bases). Germline assignment: CDR1 SGHDT and CDR2 YYEEEE. Trimming removed 2 bases from V and 8 bases from J, with 25 bases in between. The CDR3 sequence is 18 residues long. The full variable domain, rest sourced from reference TRBV5-6 and TRBJ1-4, is DAGVTQSPTHLIKTRGQQVTLRCSPKSGHDTVSWYQQALGQGPQFIFQYYEEEERQRGNFPDRFSGHQFPNYSSELNVNALLLGDSALYLCASSLLTSLGARGEKLFFGSGTQLSVL.

The rearrangement links TRBV18 to TRBJ2-7; possibly TRBD1 for D (5 bases). V gave up 3 bases and J gave up 1 base, with 13 bases separating them. Germline V CDR1 and CDR2: KGHSH, LQKENI. The CDR3 runs 15 residues. In DNA, the CDR3 is TGTGCCAGCTCACCCTCAGCAGGGATATCCTACGAGCAGTACTTC. It codes for CASSPSAGISYEQYF. The entire variable domain, with the rest obtained from reference TRBV18 and TRBJ2-7, is as follows: NAGVMQNPRHLVRRRGQEARLRCSPMKGHSHVYWYRQLPEEGLKFMVYLQKENIIDESGMPKERFSAEFPKEGPSILRIQQVVRGDSAAYFCASSPSAGISYEQYFGPGTRLTVT.

The table lists this clone with a count of one. The chain carries TRBV28 and TRBJ2-7; no firm D call. The CDR3 runs to 18 residues. CDR1 and CDR2 (germline): MDHEN, SYDVKM. With 2 bases removed from V and 3 bases from J, the gap between germline ends came to 23 bases. The CDR3 is CASSLVMGLDRLLYEQYF. The CDR3 coding sequence is TGTGCCAGCAGTTTAGTCATGGGCTTGGACCGATTACTCTACGAGCAGTACTTC.

V is TRBV5-5 and J is TRBJ1-2; D remains unclear. Trimming stripped 0 bases from V and 1 base from J, with 16 bases between. This CDR3 region has 17 residues. CDR1 and CDR2 from the germline V gene are SGHKS and YYEKEE (reference sequence). The CDR3 region is CASSLVGLDIFNYGYTF. The CDR3 DNA reads TGTGCCAGCAGCTTGGTTGGTCTAGATATTTTTAACTATGGCTACACCTTC. Combining the CDR3 with reference TRBV5-5 and TRBJ1-2 gives the whole variable domain DAGVTQSPTHLIKTRGQQVTLRCSPISGHKSVSWYQQVLGQGPQFIFQYYEKEERGRGNFPDRFSARQFPNYSSELNVNALLLGDSALYLCASSLVGLDIFNYGYTFGSGTRLTVV.

The V and J genes are TRBV11-2 and TRBJ2-3; D remains unclear. Germline CDR1 is SGHAT and CDR2 is FQNNGV. The CDR3 is 13 amino acids. The germline V and J ends were trimmed by 1 base and 6 bases, with 8 bases remaining between them. CDR3 sequence reads: CASSLGWTDTQYF. In DNA form, the CDR3 reads TGTGCCAGCAGCTTAGGGTGGACCGATACGCAGTATTTT.

The sample holds a few counts of this clone. The V gene is TRBV7-9, the J gene TRBJ2-2; TRBD1 matches at 9 bases. V was clipped by 5 bases and J by 6 bases; unmatched bases: 13. CDR3 length: 17 amino acids. In germline, CDR1 is SEHNR, CDR2 FQNEAQ (reference sequence). CDR3 sequence reads: CASSDPDGTGRPGELFF. CDR3 DNA sequence: TGTGCCAGCAGCGACCCGGATGGGACAGGGAGGCCCGGGGAGCTGTTTTTT.

This clone was seen only once. The chain employs TRBV6-5 and TRBJ2-2; D remains ambiguous. CDR3 size: 16 residues. CDR1 MNHEY and CDR2 SVGAGI come from the germline V gene. V lost 0 bases and J lost 0, with 8 bases in between. In nucleotides, the CDR3 is TGTGCCAGCAGTTACTCGCCGACACCGAACACCGGGGAGCTGTTTTTT. Translating it yields CASSYSPTPNTGELFF.